This T cell receptor beta chain was obtained from a study of siplizumab effects on memory and regulatory T cells. CDR3 length: 14 residues. V lost 2 bases, J lost 4 bases, and 5 bases stayed unmatched. In germline, CDR1 is SGHNT, CDR2 YYREEE (reference sequence). Assay used: immunoSEQ multiplex PCR; TCRdb lists only in-frame clones, some missing. The table lists more than 60,000 clones, just over 95% of them singletons. Points on this clone: The antigen remains undetermined.

The study's findings and limits: The study found that mappable alloreactive CD4+ clones averaged around 69% Treg-derived with siplizumab and 25% to 30% in controls. No naive or memory phenotype could be assigned to roughly 75-95% of proliferating clones. In unstimulated cells, naive T cells appeared more diverse than memory T cells and seemed major alloresponse contributors.

The chain carries TRBV5-4 and TRBJ1-1; 7 bases are a match to TRBD1. This receptor was obtained from a human donor in good health. The sample comprised naive CD8+ T cells sorted from blood. The CDR3 spells CASSFRGGSTEAFF. The CDR3 coding sequence is TGTGCCAGCAGCTTCAGGGGGGGATCCACTGAAGCTTTCTTT.